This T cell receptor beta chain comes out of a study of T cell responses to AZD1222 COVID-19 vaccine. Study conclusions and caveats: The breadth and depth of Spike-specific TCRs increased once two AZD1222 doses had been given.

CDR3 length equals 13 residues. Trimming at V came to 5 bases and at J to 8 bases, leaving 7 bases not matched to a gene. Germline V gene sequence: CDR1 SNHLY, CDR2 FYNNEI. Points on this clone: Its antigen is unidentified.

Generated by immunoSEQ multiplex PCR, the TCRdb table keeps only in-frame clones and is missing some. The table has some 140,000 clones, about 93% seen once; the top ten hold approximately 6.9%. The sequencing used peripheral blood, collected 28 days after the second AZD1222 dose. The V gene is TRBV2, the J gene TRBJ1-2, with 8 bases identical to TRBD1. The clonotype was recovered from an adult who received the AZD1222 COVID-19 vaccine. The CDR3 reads CASSRGTGLGYTF. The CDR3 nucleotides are TGTGCCAGCAGTAGGGGGACAGGCTTGGGCTACACCTTC. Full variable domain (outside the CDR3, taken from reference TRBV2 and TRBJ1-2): EPEVTQTPSHQVTQMGQEVILRCVPISNHLYFYWYRQILGQKVEFLVSFYNNEISEKSEIFDDQFSVERPDGSNFTLKIRSTKLEDSAMYFCASSRGTGLGYTFGSGTRLTVV.